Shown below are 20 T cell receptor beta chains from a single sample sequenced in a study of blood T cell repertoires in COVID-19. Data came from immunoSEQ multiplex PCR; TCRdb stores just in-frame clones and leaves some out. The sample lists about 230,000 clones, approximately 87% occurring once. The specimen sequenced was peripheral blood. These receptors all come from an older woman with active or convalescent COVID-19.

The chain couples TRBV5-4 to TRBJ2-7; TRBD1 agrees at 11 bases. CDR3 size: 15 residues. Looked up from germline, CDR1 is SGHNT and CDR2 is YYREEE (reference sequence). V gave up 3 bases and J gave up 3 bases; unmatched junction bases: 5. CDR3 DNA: TGTGCCAGCAGCTGGGGACAGGGGGAATTCTACGAGCAGTACTTC. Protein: CASSWGQGEFYEQYF.

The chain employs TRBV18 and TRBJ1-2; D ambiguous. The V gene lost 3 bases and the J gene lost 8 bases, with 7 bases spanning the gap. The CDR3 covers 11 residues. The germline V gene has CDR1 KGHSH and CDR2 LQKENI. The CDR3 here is CASSPSEGYTF. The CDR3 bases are TGTGCCAGCTCACCTTCCGAGGGCTACACCTTC.

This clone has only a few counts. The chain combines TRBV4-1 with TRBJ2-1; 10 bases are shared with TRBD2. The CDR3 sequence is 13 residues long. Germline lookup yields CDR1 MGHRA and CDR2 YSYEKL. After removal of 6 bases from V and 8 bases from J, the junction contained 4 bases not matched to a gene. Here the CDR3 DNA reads TGCGCCAGCAGATTAGCGGGAGGCCATGAGCAGTTCTTC. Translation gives CASRLAGGHEQFF.

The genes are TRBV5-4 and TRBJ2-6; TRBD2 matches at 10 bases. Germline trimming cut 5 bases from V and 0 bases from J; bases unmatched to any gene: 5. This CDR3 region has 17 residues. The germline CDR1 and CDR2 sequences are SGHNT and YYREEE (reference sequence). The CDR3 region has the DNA TGTGCCAGCAGAATAGCGGGGGGTAACTCTGGGGCCAACGTCCTGACTTTC. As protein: CASRIAGGNSGANVLTF.

The CDR3 reads CASGREFVQPQHF. The CDR3, as DNA: TGTGCTAGTGGGAGGGAGTTCGTTCAGCCCCAGCATTTT. The chain employs TRBV12-5 and TRBJ1-5, with D unclear. The CDR3 runs 13 residues. In germline, CDR1 is LGHNT, CDR2 FRNRAP. Trimming pared 6 bases from V and 6 bases from J, leaving 12 bases between.

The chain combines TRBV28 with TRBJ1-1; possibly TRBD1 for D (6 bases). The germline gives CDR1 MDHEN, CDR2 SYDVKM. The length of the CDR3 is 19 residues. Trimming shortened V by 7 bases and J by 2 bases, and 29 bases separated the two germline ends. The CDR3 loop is CASTPPLGTPGWANTEAFF. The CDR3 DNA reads TGTGCCAGCACCCCCCCCTTGGGGACACCGGGTTGGGCCAACACTGAAGCTTTCTTT.

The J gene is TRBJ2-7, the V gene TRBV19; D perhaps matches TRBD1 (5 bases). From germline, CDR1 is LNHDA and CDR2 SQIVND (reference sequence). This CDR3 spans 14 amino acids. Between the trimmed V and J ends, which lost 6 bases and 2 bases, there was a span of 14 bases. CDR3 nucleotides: TGTGCCAGTAGCTTATCAGGGATAACCTACGAGCAGTACTTC. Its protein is CASSLSGITYEQYF.

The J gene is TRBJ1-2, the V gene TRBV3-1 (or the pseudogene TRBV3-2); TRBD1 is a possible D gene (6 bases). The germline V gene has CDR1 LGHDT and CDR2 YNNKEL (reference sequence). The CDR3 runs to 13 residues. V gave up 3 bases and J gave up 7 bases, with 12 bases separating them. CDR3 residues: CASSHPQGSGYTF. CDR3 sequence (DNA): TGTGCCAGCAGCCACCCGCAGGGGTCTGGCTACACCTTC.

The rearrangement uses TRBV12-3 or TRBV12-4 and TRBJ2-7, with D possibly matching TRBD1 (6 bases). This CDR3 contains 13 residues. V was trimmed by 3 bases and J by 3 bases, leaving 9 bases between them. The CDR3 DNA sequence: TGTGCCAGCAGTTTCCGGGACATCTACGAGCAGTACTTC. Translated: CASSFRDIYEQYF.

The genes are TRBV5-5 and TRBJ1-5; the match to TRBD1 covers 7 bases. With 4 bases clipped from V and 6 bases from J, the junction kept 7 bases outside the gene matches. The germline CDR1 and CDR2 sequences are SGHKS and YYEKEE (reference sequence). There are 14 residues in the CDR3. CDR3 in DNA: TGTGCCAGCAGCCCTACAGGGGTGGGTCAGCCCCAGCATTTT. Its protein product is CASSPTGVGQPQHF.

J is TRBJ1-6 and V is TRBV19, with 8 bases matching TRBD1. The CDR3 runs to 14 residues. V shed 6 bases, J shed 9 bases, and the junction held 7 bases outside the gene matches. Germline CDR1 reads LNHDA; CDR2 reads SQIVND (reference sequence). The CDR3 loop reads CASSHRGNGSPLHF. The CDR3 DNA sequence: TGTGCCAGTAGCCACAGGGGGAACGGTTCACCCCTCCACTTT.

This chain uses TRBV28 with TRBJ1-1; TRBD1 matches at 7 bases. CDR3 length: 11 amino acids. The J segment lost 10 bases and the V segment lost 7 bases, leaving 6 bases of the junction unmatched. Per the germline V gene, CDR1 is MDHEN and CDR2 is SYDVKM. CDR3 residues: CASTLGTVAFF. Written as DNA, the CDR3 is TGTGCCAGCACCCTAGGGACAGTAGCTTTCTTT.

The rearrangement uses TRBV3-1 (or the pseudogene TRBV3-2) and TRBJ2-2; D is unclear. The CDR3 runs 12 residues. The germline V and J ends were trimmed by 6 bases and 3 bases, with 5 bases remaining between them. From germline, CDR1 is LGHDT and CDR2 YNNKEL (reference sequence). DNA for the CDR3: TGTGCCAGCAGTTTCTACACCGGGGAGCTGTTTTTT. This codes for CASSFYTGELFF.

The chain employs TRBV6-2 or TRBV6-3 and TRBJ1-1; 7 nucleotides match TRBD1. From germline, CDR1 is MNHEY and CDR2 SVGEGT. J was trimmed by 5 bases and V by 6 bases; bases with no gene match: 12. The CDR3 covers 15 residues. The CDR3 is CASSRPGQVETEAFF. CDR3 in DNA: TGTGCCAGCAGCCGCCCCGGACAGGTCGAAACTGAAGCTTTCTTT.

The CDR3 DNA reads as TGTGCCAGCACCCTAACCGGGACTAGCGGGATCAATGAGCAGTTCTTC. Encoded protein: CASTLTGTSGINEQFF. V gene TRBV28 combines with J gene TRBJ2-1, with TRBD2 identical over 13 bases. There are 16 residues in the CDR3. CDR1 is MDHEN, CDR2 SYDVKM, per germline. The trim removed 7 bases at V and 6 bases at J, leaving 9 bases unmatched.

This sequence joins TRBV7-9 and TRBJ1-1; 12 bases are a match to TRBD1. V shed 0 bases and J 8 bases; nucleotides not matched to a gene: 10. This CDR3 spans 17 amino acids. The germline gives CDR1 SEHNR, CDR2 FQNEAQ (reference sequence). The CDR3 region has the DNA TGTGCCAGCAGCTTAGCACCGGGACAGGGGGCCCGGGGGGAAGCTTTCTTT. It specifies CASSLAPGQGARGEAFF.

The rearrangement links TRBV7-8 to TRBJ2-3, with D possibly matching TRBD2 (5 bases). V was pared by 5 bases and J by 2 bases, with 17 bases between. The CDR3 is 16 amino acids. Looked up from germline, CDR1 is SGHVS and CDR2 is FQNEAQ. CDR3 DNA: TGTGCCAGCAGCCCCTCCCCCCGGGGAAACACAGATACGCAGTATTTT. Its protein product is CASSPSPRGNTDTQYF.

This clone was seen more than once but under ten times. The CDR3 reads CASSFTGAGANVLTF. The CDR3 nucleotides are TGTGCCAGCAGTTTCACAGGAGCTGGGGCCAACGTCCTGACTTTC. This chain joins TRBV28 and TRBJ2-6, with D possibly TRBD1 on 5 matching bases. Germline V CDR1 and CDR2: MDHEN, SYDVKM. The CDR3 runs to 15 residues. V was clipped by 3 bases and J by 2 bases, with 8 bases between them.

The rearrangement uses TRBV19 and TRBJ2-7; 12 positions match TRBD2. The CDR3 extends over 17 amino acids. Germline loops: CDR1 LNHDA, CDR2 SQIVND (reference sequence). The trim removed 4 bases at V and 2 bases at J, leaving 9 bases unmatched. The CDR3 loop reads CASSTPGLAGRAYEQYF. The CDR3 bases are TGTGCCAGTAGTACGCCCGGACTAGCGGGAAGGGCCTACGAGCAGTACTTC.

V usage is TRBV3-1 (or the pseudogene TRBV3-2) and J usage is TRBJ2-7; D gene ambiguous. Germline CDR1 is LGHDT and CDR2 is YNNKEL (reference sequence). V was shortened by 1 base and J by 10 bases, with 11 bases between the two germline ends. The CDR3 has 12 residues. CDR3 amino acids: CASSQGAGHQYF. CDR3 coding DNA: TGTGCCAGCAGCCAAGGTGCAGGCCATCAGTACTTC.